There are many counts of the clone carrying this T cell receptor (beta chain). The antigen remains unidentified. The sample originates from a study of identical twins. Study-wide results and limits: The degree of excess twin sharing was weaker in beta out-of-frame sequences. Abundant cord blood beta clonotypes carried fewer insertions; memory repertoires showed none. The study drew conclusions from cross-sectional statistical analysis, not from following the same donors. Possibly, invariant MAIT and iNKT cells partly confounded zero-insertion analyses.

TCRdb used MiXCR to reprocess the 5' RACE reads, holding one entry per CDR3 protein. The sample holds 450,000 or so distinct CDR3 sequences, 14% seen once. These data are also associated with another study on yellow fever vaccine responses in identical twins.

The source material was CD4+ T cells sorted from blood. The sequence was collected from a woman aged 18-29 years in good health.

The CDR3 here is CASRPGQGYEQYF. The CDR3 bases are TGCGCCAGCCGTCCGGGACAGGGGTACGAGCAGTACTTC. The rearrangement links TRBV5-1 to TRBJ2-7; 10 nucleotides line up with TRBD1. V gave up 7 bases and J gave up 4 bases; unmatched junction bases: 5. The CDR3 sequence is 13 residues long. Germline V gene data show CDR1 as SGHRS and CDR2 as YFSETQ.